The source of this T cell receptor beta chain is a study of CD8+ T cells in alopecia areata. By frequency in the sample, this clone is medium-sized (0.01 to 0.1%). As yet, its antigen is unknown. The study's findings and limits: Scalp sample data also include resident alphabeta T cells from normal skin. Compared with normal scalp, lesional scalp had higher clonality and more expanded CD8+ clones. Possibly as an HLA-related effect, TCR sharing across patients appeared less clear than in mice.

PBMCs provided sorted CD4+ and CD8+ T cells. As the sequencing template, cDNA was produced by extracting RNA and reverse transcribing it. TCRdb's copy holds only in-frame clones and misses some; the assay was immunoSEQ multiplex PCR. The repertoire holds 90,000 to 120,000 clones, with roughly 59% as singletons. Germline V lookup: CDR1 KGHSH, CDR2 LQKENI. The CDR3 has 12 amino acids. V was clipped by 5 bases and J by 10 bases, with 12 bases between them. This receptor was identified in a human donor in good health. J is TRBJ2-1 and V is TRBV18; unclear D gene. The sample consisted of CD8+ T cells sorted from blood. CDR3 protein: CASSSQDDEQFF. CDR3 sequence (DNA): TGTGCCAGCTCATCGCAGGACGACGAGCAGTTCTTC.